The 25 T cell receptor beta chains below all came from one sample that was sequenced in a study of blood T cell repertoires in COVID-19 (dated by TCRdb to the early 2020s). Libraries came from the immunoSEQ multiplex PCR assay. TCRdb stores this immuneACCESS table with in-frame sequences only. Part of the clones is absent; in the studies checked, under half of the shortfall reflects unresolved V genes, and no reason is known for the rest. The sample yields approximately 21,000 clones; roughly 90% were counted once. The ten largest clones add up to roughly 19% of the sample. The sample consisted of peripheral blood. These receptors were obtained from a human donor with acute or convalescent COVID-19. The donor label of this sample is uncertain.

V gene TRBV3-1 (or the pseudogene TRBV3-2) combines with J gene TRBJ2-2; 12 bases fit TRBD2. The CDR3 loop spans 19 amino acids. CDR1 is LGHDT, CDR2 YNNKEL, per germline (reference sequence). Germline trimming cut 4 bases from V and 1 base from J; bases unmatched to any gene: 10. The CDR3 here is CASSPPRRLAGVNTGELFF. CDR3 nucleotides: TGTGCCAGCAGCCCGCCTCGGCGACTAGCGGGAGTGAACACCGGGGAGCTGTTTTTT.

This clone was recorded once. This chain links TRBV24-1 with TRBJ2-1; D unresolved. Trimming shortened V by 3 bases and J by 3 bases, and 14 bases separated the two germline ends. The CDR3 has 16 amino acids. The germline V gene has CDR1 KGHDR and CDR2 SFDVKD. The CDR3 nucleotides are TGTGCCACCAGTGATGATACAGAGTATCTCTACAATGAGCAGTTCTTC. It translates to CATSDDTEYLYNEQFF.

V gene TRBV11-3 combines with J gene TRBJ2-5; TRBD1 matches at 12 bases. Trimming removed 5 bases from V and 5 bases from J; junction bases left unmatched: 6. This CDR3 has 15 amino acids. Germline values: CDR1 SGHNT, CDR2 YENEEA. The CDR3 is CASSPGTGGWETQYF. DNA of the CDR3: TGTGCCAGCAGCCCCGGGACAGGGGGCTGGGAGACCCAGTACTTC.

V usage is TRBV7-8 and J usage is TRBJ2-1; 11 bases are shared with TRBD2. The CDR3 has 17 residues. The trim removed 2 bases at V and 7 bases at J, leaving 10 bases unmatched. Germline assignment: CDR1 SGHVS and CDR2 FQNEAQ. CDR3 nucleotide sequence: TGTGCCAGCAGCTTATTCGGGGTAGCGGGGGGGTTTAATGAGCAGTTCTTC. Its protein is CASSLFGVAGGFNEQFF.

The chain carries TRBV11-3 and TRBJ1-1; weak D call: TRBD1 (5 bases). Trimming took 3 bases from V and 3 from J, leaving 8 bases between them. The CDR3 loop spans 13 amino acids. Germline CDR1 is SGHNT and CDR2 is YENEEA. CDR3 residues: CASSLTDDTEAFF. The CDR3 nucleotides read TGTGCCAGCAGCTTGACAGACGACACTGAAGCTTTCTTT.

This clone was counted only a few times. The chain carries TRBV5-1 and TRBJ1-1; 9 positions agree with TRBD1. V dropped 0 bases and J dropped 5; count of bases not matched to a gene: 8. Germline V lookup: CDR1 SGHRS, CDR2 YFSETQ. The length of the CDR3 is 16 residues. CDR3 bases: TGCGCCAGCAGCTTGGGGGCGGGACAGGGTCAAACTGAAGCTTTCTTT. This translates into CASSLGAGQGQTEAFF.

The CDR3 spells CASSPSSREQFF. CDR3 coding DNA: TGTGCCAGCTCACCATCTAGCCGTGAGCAGTTCTTC. This chain uses TRBV18 with TRBJ2-1, with a tentative D call TRBD2 (5 bases). The V end was cut by 2 bases, the J end by 9 bases, with 8 bases between. The germline gives CDR1 KGHSH, CDR2 LQKENI. The CDR3 totals 12 residues.

The chain couples TRBV7-9 to TRBJ2-7, with a possible D match to TRBD2 (5 bases). The germline V and J ends were trimmed by 3 bases and 4 bases, with 7 bases remaining between them. The germline gives CDR1 SEHNR, CDR2 FQNEAQ (reference sequence). The CDR3 length is 12 residues. The CDR3 nucleotides are TGTGCCAGCAGCTTTTCGGGATACGAGCAGTACTTC. It encodes CASSFSGYEQYF.

V gene TRBV6-5 combines with J gene TRBJ1-2; 7 bases align to TRBD1. CDR3 length: 15 amino acids. The trim removed 6 bases at V and 4 bases at J, leaving 11 bases unmatched. Germline CDR1 reads MNHEY; CDR2 reads SVGAGI. The CDR3: CASSILGGASYGYTF. The DNA for the CDR3 is TGTGCCAGCAGCATACTAGGGGGCGCAAGCTATGGCTACACCTTC.

The gene calls are TRBV11-2 and TRBJ2-5; 11 positions agree with TRBD1. CDR3 length: 16 residues. V shed 5 bases, J shed 1 base, and the junction held 6 bases outside the gene matches. From germline, CDR1 is SGHAT and CDR2 FQNNGV. In DNA form, the CDR3 reads TGTGCCAGCAGCCCGCCCGGGACAGGGGGCCAAGAGACCCAGTACTTC. Amino acids: CASSPPGTGGQETQYF.

This clone was counted a single time. The chain joins TRBV5-6 to TRBJ2-1; D not certain. The germline CDR1 and CDR2 sequences are SGHDT and YYEEEE. The CDR3 length is 16 residues. V was pared by 1 base and J by 2 bases, with 13 bases between. This CDR3 is CASSLLRIRAYNEQFF. The CDR3 nucleotides are TGTGCCAGCAGCTTGCTAAGGATTCGGGCCTACAATGAGCAGTTCTTC.

CDR3 DNA: TGTGCCAGCAGCACCGCAGGGGACAGAGGTTACGAGCAGTACTTC. This codes for CASSTAGDRGYEQYF. This chain connects TRBV7-6 to TRBJ2-7; 7 bases match TRBD1. This CDR3 region has 15 residues. Per the germline V gene, CDR1 is SGHVS and CDR2 is FNYEAQ. The V segment lost 5 bases and the J segment 4 bases; nucleotides outside the gene matches: 11.

In this sample, this clone turned up a few times. The genes are TRBV14 and TRBJ1-2, with D possibly matching TRBD1 (6 bases). Trimming pared 3 bases from V and 7 bases from J, leaving 24 bases between. Germline CDR1 SGHDN, CDR2 FVKESK. CDR3 length: 17 amino acids. The CDR3 reads CASSHVQGPMAKSGYTF. CDR3 DNA sequence: TGTGCCAGCAGCCATGTACAGGGTCCTATGGCGAAGAGTGGCTACACCTTC.

The CDR3 region is CASSRGQTTGELFF. The CDR3 DNA sequence: TGTGCCAGCAGCCGCGGACAGACCACCGGGGAGCTGTTTTTT. J is TRBJ2-2 and V is TRBV6-2 or TRBV6-3; tentatively, D is TRBD1 (6 bases). CDR1 MNHEY and CDR2 SVGEGT come from the germline V gene. The ends were cut back, 6 bases at V and 4 bases at J, with 12 bases in the middle. CDR3 size: 14 residues.

This chain uses TRBV3-1 (or the pseudogene TRBV3-2) with TRBJ1-1, with TRBD1 matching 7 bases. The V segment lost 1 base and the J segment 5 bases; nucleotides outside the gene matches: 4. This CDR3 comprises 14 residues. Germline V CDR1 and CDR2: LGHDT, YNNKEL (reference sequence). As DNA, the CDR3 is TGTGCCAGCAGCCAAGTTCCAGGGGGAACTGAAGCTTTCTTT. This gives the protein CASSQVPGGTEAFF.

The chain couples TRBV5-4 to TRBJ1-1, with 9 positions matching TRBD1. CDR1 SGHNT and CDR2 YYREEE come from the germline V gene (reference sequence). CDR3 size: 16 residues. The J segment lost 1 base and the V segment lost 0 bases, leaving 4 bases of the junction unmatched. The CDR3, as DNA: TGTGCCAGCAGCTTGGGGACGGGACAGGGGAACACTGAAGCTTTCTTT. Its translation: CASSLGTGQGNTEAFF.

Notes on this clone: One junction end does not reproduce the germline sequence, and a read error may be involved. The chain recombines TRBV6-1 with TRBJ1-2, with TRBD1 identical over 9 bases. The CDR3 totals 12 residues. The germline gives CDR1 MNHNS, CDR2 SASEGT. In DNA form, the CDR3 reads TGTGCCAGCAGTGAAGCAGAAAGGACAGGGGACTTC. Its translation is CASSEAERTGDF.

The sample holds one count of this clone. The gene calls are TRBV6-4 and TRBJ2-3; the D gene is possibly TRBD2 (7 bases). CDR3 length equals 16 residues. The germline CDR1 and CDR2 sequences are MRHNA and SNTAGT. Trimming left V 2 bases short and J 1 base short, with 13 bases between. This CDR3 reads CASSDTRGGGTDTQYF. CDR3 sequence (DNA): TGTGCCAGCAGTGACACTCGCGGGGGCGGCACAGATACGCAGTATTTT.

The gene calls are TRBV2 and TRBJ1-3; 8 bases agree with TRBD1. The CDR3 is 14 residues long. The J segment lost 1 base and the V segment lost 8 bases, leaving 4 bases of the junction unmatched. Germline CDR1 reads SNHLY; CDR2 reads FYNNEI. For the CDR3, the DNA is TGTGCCAGCTCAGGGGGCTCGTCTGGAAACACCATATATTTT. It codes for CASSGGSSGNTIYF. The whole variable domain, filled in from reference TRBV2 and TRBJ1-3, reads EPEVTQTPSHQVTQMGQEVILRCVPISNHLYFYWYRQILGQKVEFLVSFYNNEISEKSEIFDDQFSVERPDGSNFTLKIRSTKLEDSAMYFCASSGGSSGNTIYFGEGSWLTVV.

Only one count was recorded for this clone. V is TRBV25-1 and J is TRBJ1-1; 7 bases line up with TRBD1. Per germline, CDR1 MGHDK and CDR2 SYGVNS. After removal of 6 bases from V and 3 bases from J, the junction contained 4 bases not matched to a gene. The CDR3 length is 13 residues. Written as DNA, the CDR3 is TGTGCCAGCAGAGGCAGGGGGGACACTGAAGCTTTCTTT. The encoded protein is CASRGRGDTEAFF.

The rearrangement uses TRBV7-2 and TRBJ2-3; TRBD2 agrees at 13 bases. CDR3 length equals 15 residues. Germline-derived CDR1 and CDR2 are SGHTA and FQGNSA. With 5 bases clipped from V and 4 bases from J, the junction kept 3 bases outside the gene matches. The CDR3 coding sequence is TGTGCCAGCAGCCTCACTAGCGGGGGGGCAGATACGCAGTATTTT. Translating it yields CASSLTSGGADTQYF.

V usage is TRBV7-7 and J usage is TRBJ2-2; 8 bases map to TRBD2. The CDR3 spans 16 residues. Germline loops: CDR1 SSHAT, CDR2 FNYEAQ (reference sequence). J lost 1 base, V lost 0 bases, and 1 base had no gene match. The DNA for the CDR3 is TGTGCCAGCAGCTTAGCCAGCGGGGGGAACACCGGGGAGCTGTTTTTT. Translated, it gives CASSLASGGNTGELFF.

The chain links TRBV2 to TRBJ1-4; TRBD1 aligns across 7 bases. The CDR3 extends over 14 amino acids. Germline V gives CDR1 SNHLY, CDR2 FYNNEI. J lost 5 bases, V lost 6 bases, and 6 bases had no gene match. CDR3 sequence: CASRVDRVNEKLFF. In DNA form, the CDR3 reads TGTGCCAGCAGAGTCGACAGGGTAAATGAAAAACTGTTTTTT. Complete variable domain (other parts from reference TRBV2 and TRBJ1-4): EPEVTQTPSHQVTQMGQEVILRCVPISNHLYFYWYRQILGQKVEFLVSFYNNEISEKSEIFDDQFSVERPDGSNFTLKIRSTKLEDSAMYFCASRVDRVNEKLFFGSGTQLSVL.

This clone appeared once. The rearrangement uses TRBV10-3 and TRBJ1-4; TRBD1 might be the D (6 bases). This CDR3 is 14 amino acids long. Trimming cost V 4 bases and J 5 bases, with 11 bases left between them. Germline V gene lookup returns CDR1 ENHRY and CDR2 SYGVKD. CDR3 residues: CAISATGGNEKLFF. The DNA of the CDR3 is TGTGCCATCAGTGCGACAGGAGGAAATGAAAAACTGTTTTTT.

This clone was observed a single time. The chain recombines TRBV18 with TRBJ2-7; 9 bases match TRBD1. The germline gives CDR1 KGHSH, CDR2 LQKENI. V shed 5 bases, J shed 4 bases, and the junction held 6 bases outside the gene matches. The CDR3 has 14 amino acids. The CDR3 loop is CASSSRQGEYEQYF. The CDR3 DNA is TGTGCCAGCTCATCTAGACAGGGGGAATACGAGCAGTACTTC. Using reference TRBV18 and TRBJ2-7 for the parts outside the CDR3, the full variable domain is NAGVMQNPRHLVRRRGQEARLRCSPMKGHSHVYWYRQLPEEGLKFMVYLQKENIIDESGMPKERFSAEFPKEGPSILRIQQVVRGDSAAYFCASSSRQGEYEQYFGPGTRLTVT.